This T cell receptor (gamma chain) was captured in a study of Vδ1+ human thymocytes. Overall study results and limits: Thymic TRG and TRD repertoires appeared highly polyclonal, with Gaussian CDR3 length distributions.

RNA was extracted from the cells and then reverse transcribed. Pooled V-gene forward primers with one constant-region reverse primer generated the CDR3 amplicons by multiplex PCR. TCRdb repeated clone calling on the multiplex PCR reads with CATT. The table shows about 6,500 gamma-chain clones, with approximately 38% occurring only once. CDR1 is GITISATS and CDR2 is ISYDGTV in the germline V gene (reference sequence). This CDR3 contains 14 residues. In this sample, this clone turned up a few times. Its cognate antigen is unknown. At one of its ends the junction is not consistent with the germline gene, which may arise from a read error.

Sequenced sample: Vdelta1+ gamma-delta thymocytes from the thymus. Regarding subset: FACS-sorted CD3+ TCRalphabeta- TCRVdelta1+ TCRVdelta2- thymocytes. The V and J genes are TRGV9 and TRGJ1 or TRGJ2. The receptor's source is a boy under three years old who had congenital heart surgery. The CDR3 nucleotides are TGTGCCTTGTGGGAGGGGCTGGGTTATTATAAGAAAATCTTT. Protein: CALWEGLGYYKKIF.